This TCR beta chain was captured by sequencing in a study of neoadjuvant anti-PD-1 for oral cavity cancer (dated by TCRdb to about 2021). In the study overall: Before undergoing curative-intent surgical resection, most patients got three to four biweekly nivolumab doses at 3 mg/kg. For patients who did not progress, a fourth nivolumab dose was given around day 43, followed by definitive surgical resection on days 50-56. Responders were defined as patients with complete response, partial response or stable disease by RECIST 1.1; non-responders were defined as patients with progression. The parent correlative cohort included roughly 12 patients, with an approximately 32% response rate.

As regards this clone: Which antigen it targets is not known. Nothing much larger sits one base from this clone, and base qualities are not available.

For deep sequencing, PBMC libraries mostly used roughly 470 ng of input genomic DNA, with six replicates for each sample. Following the manufacturer's instructions, the team built TCRbeta libraries using the immunoSEQ hsTCRbeta kit. Sequencing of the completed libraries took place using an Illumina NovaSeq 6000 S4 flow cell after they had been pooled to approximately 2.8 nM. Concerning the study's data processing: Raw data preprocessing and quality control were performed with the immunoSEQ Analyzer. The analysis was restricted to productive rearrangements, with each unique CDR3 amino acid sequence defining a clonotype. Repertoire clonality was estimated as the Gini-Simpson index, which was computed with the R package tcR. Gini indices were compared with Student's t test, and associations with tumor size change were assessed by Pearson correlation. In its TCRdb copy, this immuneACCESS table keeps in-frame sequences only and misses some clones. Where compared with another copy, unresolved V genes explain less than half of these, and the others have no known cause. For V, J and clone size, that table is used; D and trimming come from the DNA. A total of about 14,000 clones appear in this sample, roughly two thirds of them only once. Approximately 2.4% of the sample is taken by the ten largest.

V gives up 0 bases and J gives up 2 bases, and the segment between their germline ends measures 7 bases. The germline V gene provides CDR1 MGHRA and CDR2 YSYEKL. From cysteine to phenylalanine, the CDR3 is 14 amino acids long. Solely the CDR3 DNA is kept, with 42 bases framed from the first base. What the time point label conveys for this sample: before neoadjuvant nivolumab. Patients had been newly diagnosed with stage II-IVA oral cavity squamous cell carcinoma, and no prior systemic or radiation treatment had been given to the patients. Everyone in the cohort had locally advanced, HPV-negative oral cavity squamous cell carcinoma. No culture maintenance or expansion was done, as the peripheral blood mononuclear cells went straight to analysis. The samples were obtained from a longitudinal correlative study of a single-arm phase II trial testing neoadjuvant nivolumab in oral cavity squamous cell carcinoma. Genomic DNA-based TCRbeta sequencing was performed on subject-matched pre- and post-treatment PBMCs and tumors from three responders and three non-responders. Peripheral blood mononuclear cells were collected before nivolumab treatment and were collected again after treatment, at the time of surgery. Genomic DNA was isolated from PBMCs using the Maxwell RSC DNA from Cells kit.

General study outcomes and caveats: TCR analyses included only a few patients per response group, and the authors called for larger cohorts for validation. Higher pretreatment blood Treg/Th17 ratios correlated with both higher pretreatment blood TCRbeta clonality and lower post-treatment tumor TCRbeta clonality. Within PBMCs, T cell clonality (Gini index) was significantly higher in non-responders than responders after neoadjuvant nivolumab.

The receptor was isolated from a person aged 35-79 years with oral cavity squamous cell carcinoma. Sequenced material: PBMCs, taken before nivolumab (anti-PD-1) treatment. The V and J genes are TRBV4-1 and TRBJ2-5; perhaps TRBD2 is the D gene, with 5 bases matching. CDR3 sequence: CASSQESGQETQYF. The DNA is TGCGCCAGCAGCCAAGAGTCGGGACAAGAGACCCAGTACTTC.